This T cell receptor beta chain came from a study of cytomegalovirus exposure and HLA in healthy donors. Study results and caveats: Within an earlier analysis, most TCR beta V segments proved productive either about 90% or about 30% of the time. Some segments of the V type, notably TRBV6-2 and TRBV6-3, were excluded as indistinguishable. Among immune exposure information, only CMV serostatus was available.

Points on this clone: Its antigen remains unidentified.

Per the germline V gene, CDR1 is MNHEY and CDR2 is SVGAGI. Trimming took 6 bases from V and 3 from J, leaving 12 bases between them. CDR3 size: 14 residues. PCR employed 60 Vbeta and 13 Jbeta primers. Assay: immunoSEQ multiplex PCR; the TCRdb copy retains only in-frame clones and omits some. The repertoire holds 100,000 to 130,000 clones, with 70% to 80% as singletons. This sequence was found in a man between 18 and 29 years old in good health and CMV-seronegative. What was sequenced was PBMCs. The genes are TRBV6-5 and TRBJ2-1; TRBD2 might be the D (5 bases). The DNA of the CDR3 is TGTGCCAGCAGGTCCGGAGACTACTACAATGAGCAGTTCTTC. This gives the protein CASRSGDYYNEQFF.